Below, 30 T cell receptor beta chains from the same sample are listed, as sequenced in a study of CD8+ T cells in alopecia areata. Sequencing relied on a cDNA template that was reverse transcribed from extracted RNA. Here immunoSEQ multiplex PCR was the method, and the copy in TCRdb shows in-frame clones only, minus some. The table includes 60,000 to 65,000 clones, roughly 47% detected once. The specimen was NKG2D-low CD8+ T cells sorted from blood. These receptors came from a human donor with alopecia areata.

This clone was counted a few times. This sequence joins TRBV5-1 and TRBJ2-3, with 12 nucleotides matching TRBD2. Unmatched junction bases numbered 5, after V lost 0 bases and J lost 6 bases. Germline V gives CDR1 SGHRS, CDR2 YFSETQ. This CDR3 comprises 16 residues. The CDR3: CASSLVLAGGEDTQYF. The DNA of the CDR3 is TGCGCCAGCAGCTTGGTACTAGCGGGAGGTGAGGATACGCAGTATTTT.

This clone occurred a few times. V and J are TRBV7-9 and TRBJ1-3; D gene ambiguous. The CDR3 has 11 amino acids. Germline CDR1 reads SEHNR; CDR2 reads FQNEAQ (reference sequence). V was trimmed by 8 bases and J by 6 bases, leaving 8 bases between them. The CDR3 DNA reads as TGTGCCAGCGGCCGAGTAAACACCATATATTTT. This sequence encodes CASGRVNTIYF.

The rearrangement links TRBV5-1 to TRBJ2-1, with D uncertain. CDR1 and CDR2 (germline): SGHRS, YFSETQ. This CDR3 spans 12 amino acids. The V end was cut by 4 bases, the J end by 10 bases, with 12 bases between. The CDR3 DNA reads TGCGCCAGCAGCCTCGAGATGGGAGAGCAGTTCTTC. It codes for CASSLEMGEQFF.

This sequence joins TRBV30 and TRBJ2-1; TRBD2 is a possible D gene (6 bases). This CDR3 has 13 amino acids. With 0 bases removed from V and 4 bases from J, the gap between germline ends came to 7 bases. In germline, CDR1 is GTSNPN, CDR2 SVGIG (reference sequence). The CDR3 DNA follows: TGTGCCTGGAGTGTCCGGGGGTACAATGAGCAGTTCTTC. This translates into CAWSVRGYNEQFF.

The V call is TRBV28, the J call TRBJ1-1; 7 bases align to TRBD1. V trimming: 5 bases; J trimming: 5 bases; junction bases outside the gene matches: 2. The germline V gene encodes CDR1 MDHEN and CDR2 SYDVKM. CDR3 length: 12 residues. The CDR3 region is CASSLQGTEAFF. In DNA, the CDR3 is TGTGCCAGCAGTCTACAGGGGACTGAAGCTTTCTTT.

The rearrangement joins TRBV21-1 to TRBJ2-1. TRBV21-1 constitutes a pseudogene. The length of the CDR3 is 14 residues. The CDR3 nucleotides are TGTGCCAGCCCGGGACCGAGCTCCTACAATGAGCAGTTCTTC. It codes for CASPGPSSYNEQFF.

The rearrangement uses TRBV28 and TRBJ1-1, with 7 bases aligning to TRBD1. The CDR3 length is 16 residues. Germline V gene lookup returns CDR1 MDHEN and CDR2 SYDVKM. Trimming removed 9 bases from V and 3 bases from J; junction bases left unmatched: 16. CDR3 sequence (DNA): TGTGCCAGTTACAATGACAGGGAGGTAACGGACACTGAAGCTTTCTTT. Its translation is CASYNDREVTDTEAFF.

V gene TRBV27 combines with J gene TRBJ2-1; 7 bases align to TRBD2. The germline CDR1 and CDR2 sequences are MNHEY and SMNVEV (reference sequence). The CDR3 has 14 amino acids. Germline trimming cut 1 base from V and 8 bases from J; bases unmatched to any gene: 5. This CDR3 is CASSLWEGRDEQFF. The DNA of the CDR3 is TGTGCCAGCAGTTTATGGGAGGGCCGGGATGAGCAGTTCTTC.

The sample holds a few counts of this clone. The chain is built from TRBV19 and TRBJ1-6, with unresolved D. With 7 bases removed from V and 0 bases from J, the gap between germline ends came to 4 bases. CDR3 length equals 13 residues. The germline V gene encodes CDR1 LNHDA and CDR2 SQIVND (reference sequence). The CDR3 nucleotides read TGTGCCAGTACCAGCTCCTATAATTCACCCCTCCACTTT. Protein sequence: CASTSSYNSPLHF.

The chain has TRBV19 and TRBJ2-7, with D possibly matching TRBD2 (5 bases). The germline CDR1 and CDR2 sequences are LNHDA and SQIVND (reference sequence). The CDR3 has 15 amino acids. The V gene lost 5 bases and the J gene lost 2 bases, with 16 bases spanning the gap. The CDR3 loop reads CASSQDFPGTYEQYF. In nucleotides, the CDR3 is TGTGCCAGTAGTCAGGACTTCCCCGGGACCTACGAGCAGTACTTC.

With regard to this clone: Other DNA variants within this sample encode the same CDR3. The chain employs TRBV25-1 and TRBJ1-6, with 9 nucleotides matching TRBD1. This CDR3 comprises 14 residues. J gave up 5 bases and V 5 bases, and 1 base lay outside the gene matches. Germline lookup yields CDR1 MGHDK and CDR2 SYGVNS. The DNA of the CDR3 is TGTGCCAGCAGTTGGGACAGGGATAATTCACCCCTCCACTTT. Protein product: CASSWDRDNSPLHF. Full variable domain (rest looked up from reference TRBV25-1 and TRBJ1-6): EADIYQTPRYLVIGTGKKITLECSQTMGHDKMYWYQQDPGMELHLIHYSYGVNSTEKGDLSSESTVSRIRTEHFPLTLESARPSHTSQYLCASSWDRDNSPLHFGNGTRLTVT.

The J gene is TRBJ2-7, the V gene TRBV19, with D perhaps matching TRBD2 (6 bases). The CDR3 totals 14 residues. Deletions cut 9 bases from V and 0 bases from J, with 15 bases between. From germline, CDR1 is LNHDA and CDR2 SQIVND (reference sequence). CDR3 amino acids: CASANWDSSYEQYF. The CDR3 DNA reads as TGTGCCAGCGCGAATTGGGACTCCTCCTACGAGCAGTACTTC.

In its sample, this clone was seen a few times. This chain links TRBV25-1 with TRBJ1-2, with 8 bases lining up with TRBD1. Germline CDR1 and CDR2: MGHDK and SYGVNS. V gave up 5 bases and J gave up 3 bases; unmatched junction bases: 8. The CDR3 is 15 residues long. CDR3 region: CASSHRTGTYYGYTF. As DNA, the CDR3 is TGTGCCAGCAGTCACAGGACAGGGACTTACTATGGCTACACCTTC.

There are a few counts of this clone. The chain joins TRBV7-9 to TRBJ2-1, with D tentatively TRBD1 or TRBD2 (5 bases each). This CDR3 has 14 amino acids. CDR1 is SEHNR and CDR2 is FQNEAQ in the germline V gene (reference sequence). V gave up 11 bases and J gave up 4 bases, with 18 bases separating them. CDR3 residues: CAGLGTDGYNEQFF. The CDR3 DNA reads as TGTGCCGGGCTCGGGACGGACGGTTACAATGAGCAGTTCTTC.

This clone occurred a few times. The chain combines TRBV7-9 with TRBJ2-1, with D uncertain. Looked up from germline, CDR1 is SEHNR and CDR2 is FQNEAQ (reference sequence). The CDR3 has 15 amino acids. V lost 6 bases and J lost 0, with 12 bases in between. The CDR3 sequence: CASRLKGSSYNEQFF. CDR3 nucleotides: TGTGCCAGCAGGTTAAAGGGCAGCTCCTACAATGAGCAGTTCTTC.

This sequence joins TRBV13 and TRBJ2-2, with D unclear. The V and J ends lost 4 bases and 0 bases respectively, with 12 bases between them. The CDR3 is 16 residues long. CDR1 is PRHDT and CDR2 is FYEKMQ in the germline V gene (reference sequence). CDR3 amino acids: CASSSYLNSNTGELFF. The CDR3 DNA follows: TGTGCCAGCAGCTCCTACCTAAATTCGAACACCGGGGAGCTGTTTTTT.

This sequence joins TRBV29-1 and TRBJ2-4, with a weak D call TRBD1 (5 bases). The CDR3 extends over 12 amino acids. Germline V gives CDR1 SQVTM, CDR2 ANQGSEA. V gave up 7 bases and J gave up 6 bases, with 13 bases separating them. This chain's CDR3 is CSARRVGNIQYF. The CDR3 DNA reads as TGCAGCGCCCGCAGGGTGGGAAACATTCAGTACTTC. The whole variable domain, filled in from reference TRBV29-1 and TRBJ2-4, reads SAVISQKPSRDICQRGTSLTIQCQVDSQVTMMFWYRQQPGQSLTLIATANQGSEATYESGFVIDKFPISRPNLTFSTLTVSNMSPEDSSIYLCSARRVGNIQYFGAGTRLSVL.

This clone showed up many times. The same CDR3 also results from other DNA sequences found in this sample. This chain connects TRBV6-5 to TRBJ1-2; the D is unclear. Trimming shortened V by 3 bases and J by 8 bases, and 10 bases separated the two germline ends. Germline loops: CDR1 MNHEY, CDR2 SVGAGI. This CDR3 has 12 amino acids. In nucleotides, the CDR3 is TGTGCCAGCAGTTATGTTGGAGGAGGCTACACCTTC. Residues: CASSYVGGGYTF.

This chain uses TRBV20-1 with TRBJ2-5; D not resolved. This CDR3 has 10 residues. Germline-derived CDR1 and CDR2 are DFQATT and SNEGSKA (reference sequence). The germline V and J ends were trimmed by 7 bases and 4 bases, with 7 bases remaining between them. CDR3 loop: CSVMVETQYF. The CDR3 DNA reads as TGCAGTGTAATGGTAGAGACCCAGTACTTC.

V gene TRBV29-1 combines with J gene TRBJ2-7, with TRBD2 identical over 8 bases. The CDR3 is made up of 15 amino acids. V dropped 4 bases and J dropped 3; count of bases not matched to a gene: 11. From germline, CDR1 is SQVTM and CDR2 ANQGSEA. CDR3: CSVVDGSGSFYEQYF. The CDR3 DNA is TGCAGCGTTGTGGATGGGAGCGGGAGTTTCTACGAGCAGTACTTC.

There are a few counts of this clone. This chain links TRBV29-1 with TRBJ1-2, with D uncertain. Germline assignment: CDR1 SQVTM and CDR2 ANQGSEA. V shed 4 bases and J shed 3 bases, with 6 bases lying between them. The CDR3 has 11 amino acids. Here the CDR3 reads CSVATDYGYTF. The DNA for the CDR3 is TGCAGCGTTGCGACGGACTATGGCTACACCTTC.

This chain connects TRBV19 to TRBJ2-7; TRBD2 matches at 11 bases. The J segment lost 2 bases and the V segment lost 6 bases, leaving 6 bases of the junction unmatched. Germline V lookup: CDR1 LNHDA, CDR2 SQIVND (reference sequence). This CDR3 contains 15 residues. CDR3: CASSPGTSGTYEQYF. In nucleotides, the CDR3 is TGTGCCAGTAGCCCTGGGACTAGCGGCACCTACGAGCAGTACTTC.

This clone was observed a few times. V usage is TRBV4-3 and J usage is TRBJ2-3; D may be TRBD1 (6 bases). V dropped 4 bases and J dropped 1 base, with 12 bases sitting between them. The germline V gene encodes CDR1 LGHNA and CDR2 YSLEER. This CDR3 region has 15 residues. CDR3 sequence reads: CASSLRGGGTDTQYF. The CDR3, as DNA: TGCGCCAGCAGCCTCCGAGGGGGAGGCACAGATACGCAGTATTTT.

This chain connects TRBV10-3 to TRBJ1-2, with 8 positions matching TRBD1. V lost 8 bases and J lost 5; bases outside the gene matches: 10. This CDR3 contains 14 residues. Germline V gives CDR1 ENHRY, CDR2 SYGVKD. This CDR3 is CAIGRSGGGYGYTF. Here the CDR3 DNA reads TGTGCCATCGGCAGATCAGGGGGCGGGTATGGCTACACCTTC.

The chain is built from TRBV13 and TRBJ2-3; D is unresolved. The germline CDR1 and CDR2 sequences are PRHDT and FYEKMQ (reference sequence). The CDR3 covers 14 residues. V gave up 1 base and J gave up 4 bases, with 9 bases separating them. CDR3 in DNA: TGTGCCAGCAGCTTAGAGACAAGACCAGATACGCAGTATTTT. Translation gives CASSLETRPDTQYF.

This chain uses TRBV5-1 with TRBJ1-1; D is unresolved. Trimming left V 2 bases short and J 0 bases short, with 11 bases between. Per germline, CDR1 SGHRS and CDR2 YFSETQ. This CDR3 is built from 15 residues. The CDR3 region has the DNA TGCGCCAGCAGCTTTGATCGCGAAATGAACACTGAAGCTTTCTTT. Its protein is CASSFDREMNTEAFF.

CDR3: CATSRDRSGPIRQPQHF. DNA of the CDR3: TGTGCCACCAGCAGAGATAGGTCAGGGCCAATTCGTCAGCCCCAGCATTTT. This rearrangement joins TRBV15 to TRBJ1-5, with D possibly being TRBD1 (5 bases). V was clipped by 0 bases and J by 6 bases, with 18 bases between them. CDR3 length equals 17 residues. Germline CDR1 reads LNHNV; CDR2 reads YYDKDF (reference sequence).

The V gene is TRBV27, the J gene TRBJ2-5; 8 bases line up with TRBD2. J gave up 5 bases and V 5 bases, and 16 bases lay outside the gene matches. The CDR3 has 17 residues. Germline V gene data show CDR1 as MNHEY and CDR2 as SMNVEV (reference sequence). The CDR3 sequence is CASSVFRGGAFGETQYF. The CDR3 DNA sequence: TGTGCCAGCAGTGTATTCCGGGGGGGGGCCTTTGGTGAGACCCAGTACTTC.

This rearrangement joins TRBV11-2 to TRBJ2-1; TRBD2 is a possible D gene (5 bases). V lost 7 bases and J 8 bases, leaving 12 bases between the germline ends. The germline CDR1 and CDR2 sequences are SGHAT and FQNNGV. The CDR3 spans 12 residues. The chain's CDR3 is CASKTPGDEQFF. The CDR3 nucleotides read TGTGCCAGCAAAACGCCCGGGGATGAGCAGTTCTTC.

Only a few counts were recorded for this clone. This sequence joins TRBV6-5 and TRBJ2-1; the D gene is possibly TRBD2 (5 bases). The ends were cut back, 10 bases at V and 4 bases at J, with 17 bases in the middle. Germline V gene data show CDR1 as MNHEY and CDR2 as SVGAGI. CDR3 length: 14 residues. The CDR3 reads CATSSLERYNEQFF. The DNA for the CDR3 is TGTGCCACCTCCTCCCTTGAGCGGTACAATGAGCAGTTCTTC.